This T cell receptor beta chain came from a study of Ad26.COV2.S vaccination and SARS-CoV-2 variants. Background on the study: Each vaccinee took Ad26.COV2.S intramuscularly, once or twice 56 days apart.

General study findings and limits: Substantial post-vaccination breadth of spike-specific CD8+ and CD4+ T cell responses was reported.

A note on this clone: Its antigen is not identified.

Repertoires were generated with immunoSEQ multiplex PCR, while TCRdb's copy carries only in-frame clones and drops some. The sample yields some 390,000 clones, 75% to 90% seen once. Indicated treatment: around 19 received Ad26.COV2.S at low or high dose, single or two shots; about 5 received placebo; per-sample allocation not given. Day 63 after the first injection of vaccine or placebo was the sampling time. Specimen: peripheral blood, collected in a trial of Ad26.COV2.S vaccine versus placebo. The TCR sequence derives from a person between 18 and 65 years old who received the Ad26.COV2.S COVID-19 vaccine or a placebo.

The CDR3 DNA is TGTGCCAGCAGCTTAATAGCGGGGGGTGCGGAGACCCAGTACTTC. Translated: CASSLIAGGAETQYF. The chain carries TRBV7-2 and TRBJ2-5, with TRBD2 identical over 10 bases. After removal of 2 bases from V and 5 bases from J, the junction contained 5 bases not matched to a gene. The CDR3 has 15 amino acids. Germline loops: CDR1 SGHTA, CDR2 FQGNSA.